This T cell receptor (beta chain) stems from a study of OX40 agonist ivuxolimab in advanced cancers. Study summary: Melanoma, hepatocellular carcinoma, head and neck or renal cell cancer occurred in dose-escalation patients. The eligibility criteria allowed prior anti-PD-1, anti-PD-L1 or anti-CTLA-4 therapy, and approximately 40% had some. General study points: CD4+ and CD8+ blood T cells expanded clonally by week 6 at 0.1 to 3.0 mg/kg.

Profiling relied on immunoSEQ multiplex PCR, and the TCRdb table lists in-frame clones only, not all of them. The sample yields approximately 90,000 clones, around 85% seen once. The count of this clone is one. What it binds is unknown. Trimming shortened V by 6 bases and J by 1 base, and 10 bases separated the two germline ends. The CDR3 sequence is 14 residues long. Germline V gives CDR1 ENHRY, CDR2 SYGVKD. The starting material was CD4+ or CD8+ T cells sorted from blood, obtained in a trial of the OX40 agonist ivuxolimab. The TCR sequence derives from an adult with an advanced solid tumor such as melanoma, head and neck, liver or kidney cancer. The V call is TRBV10-3, the J call TRBJ1-3; D not certain. CDR3: CAISADASGNTIYF. The CDR3 nucleotides are TGTGCCATCAGCGCTGATGCGTCTGGAAACACCATATATTTT.